A selection of T cell receptor beta chains follows, all from one sample in a study of T cells in Graves' hyperthyroidism and ophthalmopathy. TCRdb recomputed calls from the multiplex PCR reads with MiXCR, one row per CDR3 protein. This table holds about 270,000 distinct CDR3 sequences, around 25% found once. Input material: blood. The receptors stem from a man aged 35 to 55 with Graves' hyperthyroidism that later progressed to Graves' ophthalmopathy. Each CDR3 is given with its conserved first and last residue. The D gene is left open where the match is weak. Only part of the rows carry a size: once, few, many, or a class if the clone is expanded.

clone size: many
D gene: NA
V gene: TRBV6-2/TRBV6-3
J gene: TRBJ1-1
CDR3 protein: CASSYKTVAEAFF
CDR3 DNA: TGTGCCAGCAGTTACAAGACCGTGGCTGAAGCTTTCTTT

clone size: NA
D gene: TRBD1
V gene: TRBV6-1
J gene: TRBJ2-5
CDR3 protein: CASSKDRVETQYF
CDR3 DNA: TGTGCCAGCAGTAAGGACAGGGTGGAGACCCAGTACTTC

clone size: many
D gene: TRBD2
V gene: TRBV12-3/TRBV12-4
J gene: TRBJ2-7
CDR3 protein: CASSPPEGLAAYEQYF
CDR3 DNA: TGTGCCAGCAGCCCTCCAGAAGGACTAGCAGCCTACGAGCAGTACTTC

clone size: many
D gene: NA
V gene: TRBV25-1
J gene: TRBJ2-5
CDR3 protein: CASRYREETQYF
CDR3 DNA: TGTGCCAGCAGATACAGGGAAGAGACCCAGTACTTC

clone size: many
D gene: NA
V gene: TRBV2
J gene: TRBJ1-2
CDR3 protein: CASSIFRYLANYGYTF
CDR3 DNA: TGTGCCAGCAGCATTTTCCGATACCTCGCAAACTATGGCTACACCTTC

clone size: many
D gene: NA
V gene: TRBV5-1
J gene: TRBJ2-2
CDR3 protein: CASSLLPTPGITNTGELFF
CDR3 DNA: TGCGCCAGCAGCTTGTTACCGACCCCCGGGATTACGAACACCGGGGAGCTGTTTTTT

clone size: many
D gene: NA
V gene: TRBV12-3/TRBV12-4
J gene: TRBJ1-2
CDR3 protein: CASSLGRSYGYTF
CDR3 DNA: TGTGCCAGCAGTTTAGGACGGAGCTATGGCTACACCTTC

clone size: many
D gene: NA
V gene: TRBV12-5
J gene: TRBJ2-7
CDR3 protein: CASGRGYEQYF
CDR3 DNA: TGTGCTAGTGGTCGCGGCTACGAGCAGTACTTC

clone size: NA
D gene: NA
V gene: TRBV25-1
J gene: TRBJ2-5
CDR3 protein: CASTITRGETQYF
CDR3 DNA: TGTGCCAGCACTATTACGAGAGGAGAGACCCAGTACTTC

clone size: NA
D gene: NA
V gene: TRBV6-2/TRBV6-3
J gene: TRBJ2-7
CDR3 protein: CASSYGREQYF
CDR3 DNA: TGTGCCAGCAGTTATGGTAGGGAGCAGTACTTC

clone size: NA
D gene: NA
V gene: TRBV7-8
J gene: TRBJ2-5
CDR3 protein: CASSLEPRLGGTQYF
CDR3 DNA: TGTGCCAGCAGCTTAGAACCCCGGCTAGGAGGGACCCAGTACTTC

clone size: many
D gene: NA
V gene: TRBV5-1
J gene: TRBJ2-2
CDR3 protein: CASSPLAGTGELFF
CDR3 DNA: TGCGCCAGCAGCCCCCTGGCGGGCACCGGGGAGCTGTTTTTT

clone size: NA
D gene: NA
V gene: TRBV20-1
J gene: TRBJ2-5
CDR3 protein: CSARGQYQETQYF
CDR3 DNA: TGCAGTGCTAGGGGCCAGTACCAAGAGACCCAGTACTTC

clone size: NA
D gene: NA
V gene: TRBV12-3/TRBV12-4
J gene: TRBJ1-1
CDR3 protein: CASSPASLLGNTEAFF
CDR3 DNA: TGTGCCAGCAGTCCTGCGAGCCTCCTGGGGAACACTGAAGCTTTCTTT

clone size: NA
D gene: TRBD1
V gene: TRBV6-1
J gene: TRBJ1-1
CDR3 protein: CASSKRDRGTEAFF
CDR3 DNA: TGTGCCAGCAGTAAAAGGGACAGGGGCACTGAAGCTTTCTTT

clone size: many
D gene: NA
V gene: TRBV28
J gene: TRBJ1-1
CDR3 protein: CASSLGPPQNTEAFF
CDR3 DNA: TGTGCCAGCAGTTTAGGGCCCCCGCAGAACACTGAAGCTTTCTTT

clone size: few
D gene: TRBD1
V gene: TRBV7-2
J gene: TRBJ2-7
CDR3 protein: CASLKDRASTEQYF
CDR3 DNA: TGTGCCAGCCTTAAGGACAGGGCGAGCACCGAGCAGTACTTC

clone size: many
D gene: TRBD2
V gene: TRBV11-2
J gene: TRBJ2-7
CDR3 protein: CASRPLAELAGSGEQYF
CDR3 DNA: TGTGCCAGCAGACCATTAGCGGAATTAGCGGGATCGGGCGAGCAGTACTTC